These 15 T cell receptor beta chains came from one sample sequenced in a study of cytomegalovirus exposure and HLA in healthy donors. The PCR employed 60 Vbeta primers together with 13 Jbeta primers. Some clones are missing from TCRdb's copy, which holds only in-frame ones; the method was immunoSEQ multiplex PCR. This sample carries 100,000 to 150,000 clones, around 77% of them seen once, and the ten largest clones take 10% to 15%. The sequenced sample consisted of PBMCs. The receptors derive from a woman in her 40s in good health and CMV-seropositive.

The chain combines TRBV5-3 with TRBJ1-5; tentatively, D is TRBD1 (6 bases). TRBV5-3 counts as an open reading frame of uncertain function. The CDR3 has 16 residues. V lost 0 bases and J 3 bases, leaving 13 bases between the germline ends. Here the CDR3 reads CARSLDTKGVNQPQHF. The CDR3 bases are TGTGCCAGAAGCTTGGACACAAAGGGGGTCAATCAGCCCCAGCATTTT.

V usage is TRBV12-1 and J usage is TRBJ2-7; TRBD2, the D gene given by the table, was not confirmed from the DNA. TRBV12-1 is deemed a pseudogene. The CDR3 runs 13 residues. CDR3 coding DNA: TGTGCCAGCGTCCCCGGGAAACTCTACGAGCAGTACTTC. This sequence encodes CASVPGKLYEQYF.

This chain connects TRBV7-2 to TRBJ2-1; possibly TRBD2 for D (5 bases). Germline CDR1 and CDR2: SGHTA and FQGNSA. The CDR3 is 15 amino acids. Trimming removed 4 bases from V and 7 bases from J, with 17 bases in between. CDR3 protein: CASSSRDLPSNEQFF. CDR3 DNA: TGTGCCAGCAGCTCCCGGGATCTTCCATCTAATGAGCAGTTCTTC.

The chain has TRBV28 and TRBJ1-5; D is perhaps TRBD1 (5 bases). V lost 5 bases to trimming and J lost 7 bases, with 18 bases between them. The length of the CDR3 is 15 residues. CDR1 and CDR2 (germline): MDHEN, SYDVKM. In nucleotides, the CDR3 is TGTGCCAGCAGTCCCGCAGCTGGGGCAGGACAGCCCCAGCATTTT. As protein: CASSPAAGAGQPQHF. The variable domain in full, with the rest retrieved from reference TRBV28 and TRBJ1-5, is DVKVTQSSRYLVKRTGEKVFLECVQDMDHENMFWYRQDPGLGLRLIYFSYDVKMKEKGDIPEGYSVSREKKERFSLILESASTNQTSMYLCASSPAAGAGQPQHFGDGTRLSIL.

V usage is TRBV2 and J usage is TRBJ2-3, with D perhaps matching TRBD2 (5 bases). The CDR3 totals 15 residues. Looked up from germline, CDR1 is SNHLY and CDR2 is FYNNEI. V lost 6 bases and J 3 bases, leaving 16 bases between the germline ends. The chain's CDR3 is CASSYGSSGTDTQYF. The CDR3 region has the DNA TGTGCCAGCAGCTACGGATCCAGCGGAACAGATACGCAGTATTTT.

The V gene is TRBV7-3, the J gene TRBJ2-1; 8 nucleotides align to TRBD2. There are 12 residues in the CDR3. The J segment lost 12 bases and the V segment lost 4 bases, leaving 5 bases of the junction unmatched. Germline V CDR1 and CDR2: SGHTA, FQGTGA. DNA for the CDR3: TGTGCCAGCAGCTCCGAGCGGGGGAGGCAGTTCTTC. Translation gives CASSSERGRQFF.

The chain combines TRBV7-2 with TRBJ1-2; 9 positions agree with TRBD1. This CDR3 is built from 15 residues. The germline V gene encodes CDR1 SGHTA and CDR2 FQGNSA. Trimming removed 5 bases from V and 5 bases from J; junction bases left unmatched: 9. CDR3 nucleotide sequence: TGTGCCAGCAGCAGTACAGGGGGCTTGCAGTATGGCTACACCTTC. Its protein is CASSSTGGLQYGYTF.

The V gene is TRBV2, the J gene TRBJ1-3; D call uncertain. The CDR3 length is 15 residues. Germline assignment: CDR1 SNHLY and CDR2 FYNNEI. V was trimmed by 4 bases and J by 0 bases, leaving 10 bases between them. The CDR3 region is CASSAEGRSGNTIYF. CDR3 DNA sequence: TGTGCCAGCAGTGCGGAGGGCCGCTCTGGAAACACCATATATTTT.

CDR3 nucleotide sequence: TGCGCCAGCAGCTCCAAGGGACTAGATTCAAATGAGCAGTTCTTC. It encodes CASSSKGLDSNEQFF. This chain joins TRBV5-1 and TRBJ2-1; 8 nucleotides align to TRBD2. Per the germline V gene, CDR1 is SGHRS and CDR2 is YFSETQ. The CDR3 loop spans 15 amino acids. With 3 bases clipped from V and 7 bases from J, the junction kept 9 bases outside the gene matches.

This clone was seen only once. The CDR3 is CASSEATSAYEQYF. For the CDR3, the DNA is TGTGCCAGCAGTGAAGCTACTAGCGCCTACGAGCAGTACTTC. The chain employs TRBV6-1 and TRBJ2-7, with TRBD2 matching 7 bases. The CDR3 is 14 residues long. In germline, CDR1 is MNHNS, CDR2 SASEGT. With V trimmed by 0 bases and J by 2 bases, 1 base remained unmatched.

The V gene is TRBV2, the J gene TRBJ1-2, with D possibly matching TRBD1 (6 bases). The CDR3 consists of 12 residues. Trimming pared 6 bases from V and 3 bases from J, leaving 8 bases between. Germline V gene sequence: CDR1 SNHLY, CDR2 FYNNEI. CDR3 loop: CASRDSHYGYTF. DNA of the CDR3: TGTGCCAGCAGGGACAGTCACTATGGCTACACCTTC.

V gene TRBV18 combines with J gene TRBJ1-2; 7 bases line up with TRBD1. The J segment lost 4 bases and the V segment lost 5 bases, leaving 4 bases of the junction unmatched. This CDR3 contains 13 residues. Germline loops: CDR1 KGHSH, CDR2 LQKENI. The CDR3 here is CASSLDRAYGYTF. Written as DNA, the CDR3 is TGTGCCAGCTCATTAGACAGGGCCTATGGCTACACCTTC.

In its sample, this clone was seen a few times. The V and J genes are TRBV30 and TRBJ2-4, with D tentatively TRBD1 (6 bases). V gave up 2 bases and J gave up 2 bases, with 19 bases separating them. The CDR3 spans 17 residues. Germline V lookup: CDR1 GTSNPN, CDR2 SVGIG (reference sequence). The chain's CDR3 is CAWSTTRGIGTKNIQYF. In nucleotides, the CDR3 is TGTGCCTGGAGTACCACGAGGGGGATTGGGACCAAAAACATTCAGTACTTC.

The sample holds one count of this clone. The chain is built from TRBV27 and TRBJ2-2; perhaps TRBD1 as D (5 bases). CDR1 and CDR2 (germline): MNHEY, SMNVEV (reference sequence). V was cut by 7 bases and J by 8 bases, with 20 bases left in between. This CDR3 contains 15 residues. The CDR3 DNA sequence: TGTGCCAGCAAGAAGGGGCGAACCTCCACGGGGGAGCTGTTTTTT. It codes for CASKKGRTSTGELFF.

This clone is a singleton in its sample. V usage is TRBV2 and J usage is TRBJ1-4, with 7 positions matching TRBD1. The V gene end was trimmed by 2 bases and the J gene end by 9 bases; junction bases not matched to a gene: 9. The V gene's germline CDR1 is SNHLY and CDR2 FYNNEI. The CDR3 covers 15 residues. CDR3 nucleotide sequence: TGTGCCAGCAGTGAAACCCGGGACAGTATCCAAAAACTGTTTTTT. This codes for CASSETRDSIQKLFF.